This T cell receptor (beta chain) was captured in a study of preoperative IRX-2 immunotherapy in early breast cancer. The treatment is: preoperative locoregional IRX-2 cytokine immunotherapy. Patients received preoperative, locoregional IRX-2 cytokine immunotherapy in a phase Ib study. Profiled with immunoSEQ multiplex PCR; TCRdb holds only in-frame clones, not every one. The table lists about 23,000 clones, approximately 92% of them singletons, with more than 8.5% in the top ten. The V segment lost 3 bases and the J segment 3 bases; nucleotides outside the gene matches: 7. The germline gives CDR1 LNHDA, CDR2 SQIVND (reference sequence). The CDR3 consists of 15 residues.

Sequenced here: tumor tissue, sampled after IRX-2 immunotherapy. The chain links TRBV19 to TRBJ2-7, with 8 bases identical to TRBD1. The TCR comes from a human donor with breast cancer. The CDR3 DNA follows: TGTGCCAGTAGTATGACCGGGACAGGAGTCTACGAGCAGTACTTC. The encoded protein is CASSMTGTGVYEQYF.